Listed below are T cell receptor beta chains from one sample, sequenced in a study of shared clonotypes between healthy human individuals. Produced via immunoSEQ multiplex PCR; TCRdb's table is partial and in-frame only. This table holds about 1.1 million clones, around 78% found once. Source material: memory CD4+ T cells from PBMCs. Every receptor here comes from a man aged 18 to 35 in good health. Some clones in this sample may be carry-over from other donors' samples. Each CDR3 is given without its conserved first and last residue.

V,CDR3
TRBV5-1,ASSLGAAITDTQY
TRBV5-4,ASSLDRSSSYEQY
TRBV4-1,ASSQGRGQGEKLF
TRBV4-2,ASSQDPSSGNTIY
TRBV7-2,ASSSGGLGYT
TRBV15,ATSRPGHNNEKLF
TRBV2,ASSVSLFGGEQF
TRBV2,ASSGRPTSNYGYT
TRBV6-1,ASRGEFKPQH
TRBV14,ASSQAGPGDEQF
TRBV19,ASSPGPGAEKLF
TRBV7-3,ASSLTETETQY
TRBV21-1,ASSKLGQGCAETQY
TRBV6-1,ASSEPSDRRQHYEQY
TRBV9,ASSGATSLSGNTIY
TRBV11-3,ASSLGDRADTQY
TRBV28,ASTSWDYTNEQF
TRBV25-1,ASRTGGTGELF
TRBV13,ASSRGHTETQY
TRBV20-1,SASPIIQY
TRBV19,ASSILDGTNEKLF
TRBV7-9,ASSVGQVADGYT
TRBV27,ASSPLAAGGAGELF
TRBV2,ASRGVLHYGYT
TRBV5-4,ASSLALDPVTGTQY
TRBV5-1,ASSFGGSEDTQY
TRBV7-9,ASSGTTKGAF
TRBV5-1,ASSLIGSSYNEQF
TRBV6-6,ASSMGGLAGEQF
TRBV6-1,ASSEAPDRFYGYT
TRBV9,ASSVGGGAGYT
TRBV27,ASLPRNTDTQY
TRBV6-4,ASSRGQNTEAF
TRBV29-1,SVNDGRKGTEAF
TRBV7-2,ASSRGQYQETQY
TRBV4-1,ASSPQGFMNTEAF
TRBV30,AWTGGVDEKLF
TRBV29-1,SAGRVETQY
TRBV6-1,ASSEAKGYGYT
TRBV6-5,ATHRAGSYNEQF
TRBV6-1,ASTGGSGNTIY
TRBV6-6,ASTPAVTANTEAF
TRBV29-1,SGRQGLTDTQY
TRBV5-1,ASSFRGQGAEAF
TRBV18,ASSPMGGLNTEAF
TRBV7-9,ASSLTGHEPQH
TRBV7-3,ASSPPAGELF
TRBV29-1,SANGMGAPEAF
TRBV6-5,ASSYAGGGNTGELF
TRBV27,ASRRLGSNQPQH